This TCR beta chain derives from a study of Ad26.COV2.S vaccination and SARS-CoV-2 variants. The overall study: Participants got Ad26.COV2.S intramuscularly, once or twice 56 days apart.

Sequencing used immunoSEQ multiplex PCR; TCRdb keeps in-frame clones, though not all of them. This sample yields under 550,000 clones, of which roughly 90% are seen a single time; about 4% belongs to the top ten. Treatment noted: over 15 received Ad26.COV2.S at low or high dose, single or two shots; roughly 5 received placebo; per-sample allocation not given. The study sampled participants on day 63 after the first vaccine or placebo injection. Of note for this clone: Its specificity is not known.

Findings of the study overall: Vaccine recipients surpassed placebo recipients in spike-specific TCR breadth. The analyses of TCR breadth and depth may have understated the size of total T cell responses.

The germline CDR1 and CDR2 sequences are SGHAT and FQDESV (reference sequence). The CDR3 has 15 residues. Trimming stripped 5 bases from V and 0 bases from J, with 12 bases between. This receptor was identified in a person between 18 and 65 years old who received the Ad26.COV2.S COVID-19 vaccine or a placebo. The chain combines TRBV11-1 with TRBJ2-3; D is possibly TRBD1 (6 bases). This specimen consisted of peripheral blood, obtained in a trial of Ad26.COV2.S vaccine versus placebo. DNA of the CDR3: TGTGCCAGCAGCGCTGGGACACCTAGCACAGATACGCAGTATTTT. Encoded protein: CASSAGTPSTDTQYF.